This TCR beta chain is from a study of blood T cell repertoires in COVID-19. On the study more broadly: Samples taken during acute and convalescent COVID-19 were collected in the United States, Italy and Spain.

The V gene end was trimmed by 7 bases and the J gene end by 3 bases; junction bases not matched to a gene: 7. The CDR3 is 14 residues long. CDR1 LNHDA and CDR2 SQIVND come from the germline V gene (reference sequence). Some clones are missing from TCRdb's copy, which holds only in-frame ones; the method was immunoSEQ multiplex PCR. The sample has roughly 170,000 clones, approximately 84% seen once; the top ten hold roughly 7.7%. This receptor was taken from a middle-aged man who had recovered from COVID-19. The chain carries TRBV19 and TRBJ2-7; 9 bases are shared with TRBD1. The sample consisted of peripheral blood. The DNA of the CDR3 is TGTGCCAGTACGGTCAGGACAGGGGACTACGAGCAGTACTTC. Translated, it gives CASTVRTGDYEQYF.